The rows below give T cell receptor beta chains drawn from one sample of a study of T cell responses to AZD1222 COVID-19 vaccine. Assay used: immunoSEQ multiplex PCR; TCRdb lists only in-frame clones, some missing. The top ten clones hold about 5.9% of a sample with roughly 150,000 clones, less than 95% of them seen once. The source was peripheral blood, collected 28 days after the second AZD1222 dose. These receptors all come from an adult who received the AZD1222 COVID-19 vaccine. Both conserved end residues are part of each CDR3. The order of the fields is V gene, CDR3 protein.

v_call: TRBV6-6; cdr3_aa: CAAGSPLHF
v_call: TRBV28; cdr3_aa: CASSLSGTSTREQFF
v_call: TRBV5-4; cdr3_aa: CASSLEARSYNSPLHF
v_call: TRBV5-1; cdr3_aa: CASRPGLAVNEQFF
v_call: TRBV20-1; cdr3_aa: CSASPDRGRGGELFF
v_call: TRBV30; cdr3_aa: CACPEAAGANVLTF
v_call: TRBV12-3/TRBV12-4; cdr3_aa: CASSPHWVAGYTF
v_call: TRBV7-9; cdr3_aa: CASSSLAGEETQYF
v_call: TRBV9; cdr3_aa: CASSVTPRENTIYF
v_call: TRBV6-4; cdr3_aa: CASSESHGQPQHF